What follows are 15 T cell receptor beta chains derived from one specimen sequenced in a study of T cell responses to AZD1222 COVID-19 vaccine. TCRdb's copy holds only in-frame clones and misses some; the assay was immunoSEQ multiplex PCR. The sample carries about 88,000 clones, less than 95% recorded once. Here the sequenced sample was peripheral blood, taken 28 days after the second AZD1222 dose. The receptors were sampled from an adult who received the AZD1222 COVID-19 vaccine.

The CDR3 DNA reads as TGTGCCAGTAGTATAGGGGGATCGTGGTTCGGAGATACGCAGTATTTT. This gives the protein CASSIGGSWFGDTQYF. The J gene is TRBJ2-3, the V gene TRBV19; unclear D gene. The germline V gene has CDR1 LNHDA and CDR2 SQIVND (reference sequence). Trimming took 1 base from V and 5 from J, leaving 16 bases between them. CDR3 length equals 16 residues. The full variable domain, in which reference TRBV19 and TRBJ2-3 provide the parts outside the CDR3, is DGGITQSPKYLFRKEGQNVTLSCEQNLNHDAMYWYRQDPGQGLRLIYYSQIVNDFQKGDIAEGYSVSREKKESFPLTVTSAQKNPTAFYLCASSIGGSWFGDTQYFGPGTRLTVL.

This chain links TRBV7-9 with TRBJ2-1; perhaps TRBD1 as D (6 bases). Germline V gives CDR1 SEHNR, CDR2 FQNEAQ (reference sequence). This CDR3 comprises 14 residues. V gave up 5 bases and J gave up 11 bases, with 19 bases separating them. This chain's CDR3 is CASSHDRMFKKQFF. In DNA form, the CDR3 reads TGTGCCAGCAGCCACGACAGGATGTTCAAGAAGCAGTTCTTC.

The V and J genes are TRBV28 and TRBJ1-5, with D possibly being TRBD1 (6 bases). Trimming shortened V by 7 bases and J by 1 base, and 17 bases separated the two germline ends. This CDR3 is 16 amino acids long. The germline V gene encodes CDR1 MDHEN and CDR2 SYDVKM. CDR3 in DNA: TGTGCCAGCACCCGTCGAGGGGGAAGAAGCAATCAGCCCCAGCATTTT. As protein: CASTRRGGRSNQPQHF.

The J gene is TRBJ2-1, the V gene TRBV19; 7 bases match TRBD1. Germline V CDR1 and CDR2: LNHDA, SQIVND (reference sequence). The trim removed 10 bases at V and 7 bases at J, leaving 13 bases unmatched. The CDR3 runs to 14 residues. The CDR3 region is CATLPGQPSNEQFF. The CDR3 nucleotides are TGTGCCACATTACCGGGACAGCCCTCGAATGAGCAGTTCTTC.

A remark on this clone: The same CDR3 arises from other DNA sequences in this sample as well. The CDR3: CASSLGAGNQPQHF. CDR3 bases: TGCGCCAGCAGCTTGGGGGCTGGCAATCAGCCCCAGCATTTT. This rearrangement joins TRBV5-1 to TRBJ1-5; unclear D gene. The V and J ends lost 0 bases and 2 bases respectively, with 6 bases between them. Germline V gene data show CDR1 as SGHRS and CDR2 as YFSETQ. CDR3 size: 14 residues.

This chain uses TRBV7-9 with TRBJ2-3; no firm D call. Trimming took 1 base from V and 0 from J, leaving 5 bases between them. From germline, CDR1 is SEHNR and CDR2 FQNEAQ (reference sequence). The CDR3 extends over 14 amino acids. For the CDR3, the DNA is TGTGCCAGCAGCTTAGACCGGAGCACAGATACGCAGTATTTT. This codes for CASSLDRSTDTQYF.

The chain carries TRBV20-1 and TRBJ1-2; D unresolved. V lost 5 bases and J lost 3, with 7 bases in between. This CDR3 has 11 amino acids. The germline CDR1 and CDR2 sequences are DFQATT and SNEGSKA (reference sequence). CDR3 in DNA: TGCAGTGCTCTCGGGGACTATGGCTACACCTTC. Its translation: CSALGDYGYTF.

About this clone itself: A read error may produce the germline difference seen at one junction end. This CDR3 reads CASSLGVRETQYF. In DNA form, the CDR3 reads TGTGCTAGCAGCTTAGGGGTTAGGGAGACCCAGTACTTC. The J gene is TRBJ2-5, the V gene TRBV7-7; perhaps TRBD1 as D (5 bases). Germline V gives CDR1 SSHAT, CDR2 FNYEAQ (reference sequence). The CDR3 length is 13 residues.

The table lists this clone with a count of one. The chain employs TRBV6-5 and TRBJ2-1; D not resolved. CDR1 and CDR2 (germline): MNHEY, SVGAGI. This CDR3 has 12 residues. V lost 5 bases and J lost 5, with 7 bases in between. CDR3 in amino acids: CASSLSNNEQFF. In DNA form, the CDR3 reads TGTGCCAGCAGTCTCAGCAACAATGAGCAGTTCTTC.

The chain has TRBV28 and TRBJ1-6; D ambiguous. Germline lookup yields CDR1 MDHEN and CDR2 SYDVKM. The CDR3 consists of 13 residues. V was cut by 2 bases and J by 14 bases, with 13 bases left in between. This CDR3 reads CASSLAGGLTLHF. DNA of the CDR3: TGTGCCAGCAGTTTAGCCGGAGGACTCACCCTCCACTTT.

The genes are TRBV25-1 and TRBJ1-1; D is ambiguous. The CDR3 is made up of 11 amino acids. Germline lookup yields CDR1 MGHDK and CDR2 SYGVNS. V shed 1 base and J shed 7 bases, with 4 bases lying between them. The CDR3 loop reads CASSEWDEAFF. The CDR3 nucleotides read TGTGCCAGCAGTGAATGGGATGAAGCTTTCTTT.

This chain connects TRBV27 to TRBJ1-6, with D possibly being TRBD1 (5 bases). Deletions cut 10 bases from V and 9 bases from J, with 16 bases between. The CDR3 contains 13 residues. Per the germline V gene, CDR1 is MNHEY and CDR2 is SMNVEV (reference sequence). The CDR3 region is CATQGRAGSPLHF. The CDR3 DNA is TGTGCCACCCAAGGCAGGGCGGGTTCACCCCTCCACTTT.

The CDR3 loop reads CASWGGSGYTF. Here the CDR3 DNA reads TGTGCCAGCTGGGGGGGATCAGGCTACACCTTC. The chain combines TRBV2 with TRBJ1-2, with a tentative D call TRBD1 (5 bases). This CDR3 has 11 amino acids. Germline-derived CDR1 and CDR2 are SNHLY and FYNNEI. Trimming removed 8 bases from V and 8 bases from J, with 12 bases in between.

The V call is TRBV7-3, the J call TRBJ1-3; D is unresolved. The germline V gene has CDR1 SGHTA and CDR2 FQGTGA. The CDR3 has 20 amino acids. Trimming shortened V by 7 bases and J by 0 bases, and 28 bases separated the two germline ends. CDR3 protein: CASITGLIRGDGCSGNTIYF. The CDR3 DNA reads TGTGCCAGCATAACTGGGTTAATCCGCGGAGACGGCTGCTCTGGAAACACCATATATTTT.

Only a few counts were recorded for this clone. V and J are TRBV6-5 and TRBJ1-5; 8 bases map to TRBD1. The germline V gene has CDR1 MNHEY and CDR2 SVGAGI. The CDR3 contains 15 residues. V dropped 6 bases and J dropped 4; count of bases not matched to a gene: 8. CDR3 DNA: TGTGCCAGCAGGAAGGACAGGGTGACAAATCAGCCCCAGCATTTT. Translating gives CASRKDRVTNQPQHF.